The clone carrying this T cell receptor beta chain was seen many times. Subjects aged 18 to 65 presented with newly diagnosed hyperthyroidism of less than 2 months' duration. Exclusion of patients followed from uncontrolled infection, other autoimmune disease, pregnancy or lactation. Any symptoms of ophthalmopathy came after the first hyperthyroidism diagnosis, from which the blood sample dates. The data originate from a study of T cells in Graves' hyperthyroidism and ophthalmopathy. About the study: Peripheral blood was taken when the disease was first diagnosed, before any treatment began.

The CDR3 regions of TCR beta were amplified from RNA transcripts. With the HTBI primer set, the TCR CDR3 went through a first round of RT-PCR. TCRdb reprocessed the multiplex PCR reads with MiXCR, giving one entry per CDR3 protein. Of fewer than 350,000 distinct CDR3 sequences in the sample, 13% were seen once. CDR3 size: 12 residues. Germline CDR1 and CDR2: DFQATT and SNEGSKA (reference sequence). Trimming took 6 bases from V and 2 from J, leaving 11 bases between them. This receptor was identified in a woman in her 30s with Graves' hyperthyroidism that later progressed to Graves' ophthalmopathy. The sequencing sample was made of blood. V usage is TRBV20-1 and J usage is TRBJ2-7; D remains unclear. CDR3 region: CSAPDQTYEQYF. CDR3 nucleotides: TGCAGTGCGCCGGACCAGACCTACGAGCAGTACTTC.